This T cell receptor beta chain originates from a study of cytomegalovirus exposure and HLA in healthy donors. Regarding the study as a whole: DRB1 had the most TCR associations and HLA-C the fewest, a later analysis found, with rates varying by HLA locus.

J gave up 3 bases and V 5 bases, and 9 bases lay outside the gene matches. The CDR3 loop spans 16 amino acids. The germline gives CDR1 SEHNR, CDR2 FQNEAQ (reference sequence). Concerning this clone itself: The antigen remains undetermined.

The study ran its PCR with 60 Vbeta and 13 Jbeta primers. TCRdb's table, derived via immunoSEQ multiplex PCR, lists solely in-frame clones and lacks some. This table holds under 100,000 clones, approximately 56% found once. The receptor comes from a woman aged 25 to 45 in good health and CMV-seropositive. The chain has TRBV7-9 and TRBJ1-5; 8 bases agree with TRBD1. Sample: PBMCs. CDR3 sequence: CASSRESGGPNQPQHF. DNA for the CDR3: TGTGCCAGCAGCAGAGAGTCAGGGGGCCCCAATCAGCCCCAGCATTTT.